This passage covers 9 T cell receptor beta chains from one sample sequenced in a study of OX40 agonist ivuxolimab in advanced cancers. TCRdb keeps only in-frame clones here, not all; method: immunoSEQ multiplex PCR. The top ten clones hold under 1.2% of a sample with roughly 70,000 clones, roughly 80% of them seen once. This specimen consisted of CD4+ or CD8+ T cells sorted from blood, obtained in a trial of the OX40 agonist ivuxolimab. These receptors were obtained from an adult with an advanced solid tumor such as melanoma, head and neck, liver or kidney cancer.

V and J are TRBV7-2 and TRBJ2-5, with D maybe TRBD2 (7 bases). CDR3 length equals 13 residues. Germline values: CDR1 SGHTA, CDR2 FQGNSA. V lost 8 bases, J lost 5 bases, and 15 bases lay in between. CDR3 in DNA: TGTGCCAGCGGGGGGGGCCGTTGGGAGACCCAGTACTTC. Its translation: CASGGGRWETQYF.

This chain joins TRBV18 and TRBJ1-1; a weak D match, TRBD1 (6 bases). Trimming took off 6 bases at V and 1 base at J, with 12 bases between the two ends. CDR3 length equals 14 residues. The germline V gene has CDR1 KGHSH and CDR2 LQKENI. The CDR3 bases are TGTGCCAGCTCCGGGGACACAACGAACACTGAAGCTTTCTTT. The encoded protein is CASSGDTTNTEAFF. The entire variable domain, with the rest obtained from reference TRBV18 and TRBJ1-1, is as follows: NAGVMQNPRHLVRRRGQEARLRCSPMKGHSHVYWYRQLPEEGLKFMVYLQKENIIDESGMPKERFSAEFPKEGPSILRIQQVVRGDSAAYFCASSGDTTNTEAFFGQGTRLTVV.

This chain connects TRBV15 to TRBJ1-3; D ambiguous. The CDR3 runs to 17 residues. In germline, CDR1 is LNHNV, CDR2 YYDKDF (reference sequence). Trimming removed 0 bases at V and 2 bases at J, with 14 bases between. CDR3 protein: CATSRDEGMRPGNTIYF. The CDR3 nucleotides are TGTGCCACCAGCAGAGACGAGGGTATGAGGCCTGGAAACACCATATATTTT. Together with reference TRBV15 and TRBJ1-3, the CDR3 gives the full variable domain: DAMVIQNPRYQVTQFGKPVTLSCSQTLNHNVMYWYQQKSSQAPKLLFHYYDKDFNNEADTPDNFQSRRPNTSFCFLDIRSPGLGDTAMYLCATSRDEGMRPGNTIYFGEGSWLTVV.

The chain uses TRBV6-1 and TRBJ2-7, with 8 nucleotides matching TRBD2. Unmatched junction bases numbered 12, after V lost 4 bases and J lost 7 bases. This CDR3 is built from 15 residues. Germline assignment: CDR1 MNHNS and CDR2 SASEGT. The DNA for the CDR3 is TGTGCCAGCAGTGGTCTCAGCGGGGGCCACATTGAGCAGTACTTC. It codes for CASSGLSGGHIEQYF.

This chain joins TRBV6-1 and TRBJ2-5; 10 nucleotides line up with TRBD2. J gave up 2 bases and V 1 base, and 4 bases lay outside the gene matches. CDR3 length equals 16 residues. CDR1 is MNHNS, CDR2 SASEGT, per germline. In DNA, the CDR3 is TGTGCCAGCAGTGAAGGGTTTAGCGGGGGGCAAGAGACCCAGTACTTC. Its translation is CASSEGFSGGQETQYF.

The chain carries TRBV21-1 and TRBJ1-5. TRBV21-1 is designated a pseudogene. The CDR3 totals 13 residues. The chain's CDR3 is CASRNWSNQPQHF. CDR3 in DNA: TGTGCCAGCCGCAACTGGAGCAATCAGCCCCAGCATTTT.

The rearrangement links TRBV2 to TRBJ1-2; TRBD1 matches 7 bases. Looked up from germline, CDR1 is SNHLY and CDR2 is FYNNEI. The V segment lost 6 bases and the J segment 5 bases; nucleotides outside the gene matches: 12. The length of the CDR3 is 15 residues. The CDR3 here is CASSERTGDSYGYTF. The CDR3 coding sequence is TGTGCCAGCAGCGAACGGACAGGCGACTCGTATGGCTACACCTTC.

This chain joins TRBV14 and TRBJ1-4, with D maybe TRBD1 (6 bases). The CDR3 is 15 amino acids. V was trimmed by 4 bases and J by 5 bases, leaving 14 bases between them. Germline assignment: CDR1 SGHDN and CDR2 FVKESK. CDR3 coding DNA: TGTGCCAGCAGCCTTCAAAGAGGGGGGAATGAAAAACTGTTTTTT. This encodes CASSLQRGGNEKLFF.

V gene TRBV5-5 combines with J gene TRBJ2-3; D perhaps matches TRBD1 (5 bases). The CDR3 is 14 residues long. V was pared by 8 bases and J by 2 bases, with 15 bases between. The V gene's germline CDR1 is SGHKS and CDR2 YYEKEE (reference sequence). CDR3 protein: CASIDSTHTDTQYF. Here the CDR3 DNA reads TGTGCCAGTATTGACAGTACTCACACAGATACGCAGTATTTT.